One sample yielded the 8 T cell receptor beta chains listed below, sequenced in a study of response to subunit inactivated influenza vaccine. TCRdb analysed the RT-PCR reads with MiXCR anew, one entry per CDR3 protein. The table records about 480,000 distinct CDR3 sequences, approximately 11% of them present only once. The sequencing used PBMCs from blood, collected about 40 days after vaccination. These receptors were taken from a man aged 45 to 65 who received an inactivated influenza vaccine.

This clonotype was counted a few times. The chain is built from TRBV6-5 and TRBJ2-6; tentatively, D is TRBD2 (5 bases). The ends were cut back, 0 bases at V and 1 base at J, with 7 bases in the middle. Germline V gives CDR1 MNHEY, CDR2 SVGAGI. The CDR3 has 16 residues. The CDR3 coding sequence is TGTGCCAGCAGTTACTCCCCGGGGTCTGGGGCCAACGTCCTGACTTTC. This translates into CASSYSPGSGANVLTF.

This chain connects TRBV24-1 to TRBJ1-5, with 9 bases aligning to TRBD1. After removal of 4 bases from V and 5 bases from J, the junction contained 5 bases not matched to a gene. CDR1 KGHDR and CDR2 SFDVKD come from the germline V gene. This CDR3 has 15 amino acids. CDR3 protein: CATSDPGQGDQPQHF. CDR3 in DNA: TGTGCCACCAGTGACCCGGGACAGGGCGATCAGCCCCAGCATTTT.

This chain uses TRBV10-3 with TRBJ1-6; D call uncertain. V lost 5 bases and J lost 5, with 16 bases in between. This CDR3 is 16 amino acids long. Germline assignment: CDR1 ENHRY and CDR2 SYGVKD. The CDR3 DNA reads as TGTGCCATCAGTCAAAGCTTGTCACGGGATAATTCACCCCTCCACTTT. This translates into CAISQSLSRDNSPLHF.

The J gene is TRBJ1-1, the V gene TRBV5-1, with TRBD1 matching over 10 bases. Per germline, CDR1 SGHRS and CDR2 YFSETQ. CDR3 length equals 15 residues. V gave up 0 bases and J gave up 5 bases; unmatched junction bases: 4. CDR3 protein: CASSLGGQGPTEAFF. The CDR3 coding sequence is TGCGCCAGCAGCTTGGGGGGACAGGGGCCGACTGAAGCTTTCTTT.

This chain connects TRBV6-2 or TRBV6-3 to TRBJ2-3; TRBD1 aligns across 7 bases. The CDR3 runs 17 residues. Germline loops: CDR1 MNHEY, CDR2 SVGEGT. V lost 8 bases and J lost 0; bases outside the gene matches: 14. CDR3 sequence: CASSRDSGFPSTDTQYF. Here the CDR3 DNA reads TGTGCCAGCTCTCGGGACAGCGGATTCCCTAGCACAGATACGCAGTATTTT.

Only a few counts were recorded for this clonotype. CDR3 DNA sequence: TGTGCCAGCACCTCGACAGGGAACTATGGCTACACCTTC. Translated: CASTSTGNYGYTF. The gene calls are TRBV6-1 and TRBJ1-2; 7 bases are shared with TRBD1. The CDR3 loop spans 13 amino acids. CDR1 MNHNS and CDR2 SASEGT come from the germline V gene. Unmatched junction bases numbered 4, after V lost 7 bases and J lost 2 bases.

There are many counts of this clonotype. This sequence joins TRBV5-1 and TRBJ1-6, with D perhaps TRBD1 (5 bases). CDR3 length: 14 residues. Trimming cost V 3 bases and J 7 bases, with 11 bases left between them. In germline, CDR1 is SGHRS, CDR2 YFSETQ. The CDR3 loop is CASSSMTANSPLHF. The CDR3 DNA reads TGCGCCAGCAGCTCCATGACAGCGAATTCACCCCTCCACTTT. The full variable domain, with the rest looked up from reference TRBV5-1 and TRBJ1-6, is KAGVTQTPRYLIKTRGQQVTLSCSPISGHRSVSWYQQTPGQGLQFLFEYFSETQRNKGNFPGRFSGRQFSNSRSEMNVSTLELGDSALYLCASSSMTANSPLHFGNGTRLTVT.

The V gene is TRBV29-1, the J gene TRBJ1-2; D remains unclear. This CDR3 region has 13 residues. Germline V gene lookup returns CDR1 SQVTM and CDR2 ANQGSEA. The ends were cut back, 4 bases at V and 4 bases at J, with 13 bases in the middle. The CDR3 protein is CSVARTEFYGYTF. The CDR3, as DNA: TGCAGCGTTGCAAGGACTGAGTTCTATGGCTACACCTTC.